This T cell receptor beta chain stems from a study of cytomegalovirus exposure and HLA in healthy donors (dated by TCRdb to about 2017). The study in broad terms: An earlier analysis of roughly 570 of the donors reported about 260 Gb of sequence data and around 120 million unique TCR beta sequences obtained from some 200 million T cells. An early release that covered several hundred HLA-typed donors contained 250 to 350 gigabases of sequencing data and around 85 million unique TCR sequences. The genetic ancestry cluster associated with self-reported Caucasian donors included around four fifths of the roughly 390 genotyped donors. The study was designed to test whether signatures of past pathogen exposure could be identified by cataloging public T cell receptors. Using immunosequencing, the study profiled T cell repertoires from about 610 subjects and related those repertoires to cytomegalovirus serostatus. Besides the first cohort of about 730 subjects, a separate validation cohort made up of roughly 120 different subjects was used. To predict cytomegalovirus infection status, the study combined high-throughput TCR immunosequencing, statistical association of individual TCRs with disease status, and machine learning. To study patterns of TCR occurrence, a later analysis re-analyzed previously published TCR beta repertoires from around 670 donors and added high-resolution HLA genotyping. In the later analysis, no new phenotypic data were used to find candidate immune exposures; instead, reliance was placed on TCR beta sequences and their occurrence across donors. An earlier analysis of approximately 640 of the donors applied high-throughput TCR beta sequencing to assess whether each TCR beta V gene segment acted as functional or pseudogenic. Donor age, sex, ethnicity and CMV serostatus were compiled alongside the repertoire data. In a later genetic analysis, genome-wide SNP genotypes for about 55% of the roughly 670 donors were used, and that subset was treated as a discovery cohort. All discovery cohort repertoires had been generated using a single sequencing platform. HLA typing included class I and class II loci at four-digit resolution. Typing coverage varied by locus: about 620-630 donors for A, B, C, DRB1 and DQB1; 522 for DQA1; nearly 610 for DPA1; under 490 for DPB1. Roughly five DR-DQ haplotypes were handled as single units for association and clustering because linkage in the cohort was strong. Among about 400 genotyped donors of the cohort, an average of roughly 230,000 unique TCR beta nucleotide sequences was sequenced per donor, of which about 19% were non-productive.

Library generation was performed with the immunoSEQ multiplex PCR assay. For the multiplex PCR, a mixture combining 60 forward primers for TCR Vbeta segments and 13 reverse primers for TCR Jbeta segments was used. A multiplex PCR assay on genomic DNA amplified the CDR3 region of rearranged TCR beta genes. Amplified TCR beta libraries were sequenced as 87-base-pair reads on the Illumina HiSeq System. In the source study's methods: In a later analysis, tens of millions of unique TCR beta chains were counted across the roughly 670 repertoires, and about 10 million of these chains were shared by at least two donors. Raw reads were error-corrected and collapsed into unique sequences by a nearest-neighbor algorithm in which closely related sequences were merged to remove PCR and sequencing errors. Alignment of CDR3 sequences to IMGT reference sequences was used to assign V, D and J gene segments. For a sequence to be retained, a match of at least six nucleotides to both a V gene segment and a J gene segment was required. A rearrangement was called productive if the CDR3 had no stop codons and remained in frame with V and J, and every other rearrangement was called non-productive. Following IMGT convention, CDR3 was defined as the stretch from the second conserved V-encoded cysteine to the conserved J-encoded phenylalanine. Sequences without an unambiguous match to a single V gene segment were excluded from the earlier analysis of several hundred of the donors. An earlier analysis of a few hundred of the donors classified V segments as functional when productive rearrangements were above 56.7% and as segregating when the standard deviation between donors was above 5%. To diagnose cytomegalovirus status from the catalog of TCR beta chain sequences, a statistical classification framework was built. In a later analysis, V and J genes were assigned by comparing TCR nucleotide sequences against IMGT/GENE-DB human TR gene sequences. In a later analysis, CDR3 sequences and most-parsimonious VDJ recombination scenarios were assigned using the TCRdist pipeline. A later analysis defined each TCR beta chain by its CDR3 amino acid sequence plus V-gene family, and excluded reads lacking a unique V-gene family. A later analysis removed 450 to 600 highly shared, low-generation-probability nucleotide sequences to deal with suspected cross-contamination and a sequencing artifact. For each public chain, a later analysis derived a clonal expansion index from normalized ranks of inferred template counts within each repertoire. In a later analysis, generation probabilities were computed with a VDJ recombination model fitted to out-of-frame rearrangements, and the resulting probabilities were checked against IGoR. Hypergeometric tests were used in a later analysis to score TCR-TCR, TCR-HLA and TCR-CMV co-occurrence, with a repertoire-size bias correction applied to the TCR pairs. To estimate false discovery rates, a later analysis permuted the HLA or CMV assignments 20 times. In a later analysis, co-occurring TCRs were grouped with DBSCAN, and TCRdist sequence similarity was added when clustering was performed within HLA-allele-positive subsets. Repertoires with fewer than 30,000 or more than 120,000 public chains, plus five repertoires with anomalous nucleotide sharing, were excluded from co-occurrence clustering. TCRdb took this table from immuneACCESS and kept in-frame rearrangements with V and J called. Such tables lack part of the clones; where checked against another copy, unresolved V genes explain under half of the gap, and the rest is unexplained. V and J calls and clone size come straight from that table; D and trimming were deduced from the DNA. This sample lists under 200,000 clones; 75% to 80% were detected once. The top ten clones comprise approximately 2.4% of the sample.

What the work shows at the level of the full study, not this receptor alone: The study gave a list of 150 to 200 TCR beta chains associated with cytomegalovirus. A further reported finding was that TCR beta sequences accurately predicted the HLA-A and HLA-B alleles for most subjects in the first cohort. In a later analysis, around 17,000 TCR beta sequences were associated with specific HLA alleles at a false discovery rate of 0.05. A few of the identified cytomegalovirus-associated TCR beta chains were confirmed in vitro to be specific for cytomegalovirus antigens. Cytomegalovirus status was reported to be diagnosed by the classifier with high specificity and sensitivity in both the original and validation cohorts. V-gene and J-gene trimming of TCR beta chains was associated with a missense DCLRE1C variant in a later genetic analysis, and the association was replicated in an independent cohort. According to a later analysis, most CMV-associated TCR beta chains appeared to be HLA-restricted, and the HLA associations seemed to be driven largely by CMV exposure. Only TCR beta chains were sequenced in this cohort, and the absence of alpha or paired-chain data limited detectable features. In a later analysis, HLA-associated TCR beta chains were found to be more clonally expanded and to have lower generation probabilities than equally common non-associated chains. According to a later analysis, parvovirus B19, influenza, CMV and Epstein-Barr virus appeared linked to several top co-occurrence clusters. CMV serostatus was the only immune exposure information available for the cohort. According to the authors, the approach could potentially be generalized to other disease states and immunological phenotypes. When HLA alleles, especially DR and DQ, strongly co-occurred, TCR associations were difficult to assign to individual alleles. A later genetic analysis reported fewer N-insertions in productive TCRs among donors in an Asian-associated ancestry cluster than the roughly 640-donor mean. A cluster of highly shared sequence variants was judged likely to represent a technical artifact of the sequencing pipeline. An earlier analysis of around 540 of the donors showed that most TCR beta V segments appeared in productive rearrangements either about 87% or about 30% of the time, which broadly matched IMGT annotations. Because counts were too low, approximately 18 rarely observed V segments, including chromosome 9 orphons, were excluded from the earlier analysis of 587 of the donors. Sequencing depth was assumed to be roughly uniform across donors in the presence/absence analyses, though that assumption may not hold. Across donors, most TCR sequences were observed very rarely, whereas some public TCRs were present in many individuals. Correlated functional status among segregating V segments might reflect linkage disequilibrium, but an unknown experimental factor could not be ruled out. HLA typing was unavailable for some donors at each locus, so association tests used only the typed subset. In a later analysis, the rate of TCR association differed among HLA loci, with DRB1 alleles having the most associated TCRs and HLA-C alleles having the fewest.

The cohort consisted of hundreds of healthy bone marrow donors. At the time of sampling, all cohort members were nominally healthy, though unrecorded immune exposures were likely present. The donor tested CMV seropositive, placing the donor among the 290 or so seropositive members of the cohort. Each donor provided a peripheral blood sample, and peripheral blood mononuclear cells were used for TCR beta sequencing. The Qiagen DNeasy Blood Extraction Kit was used to extract genomic DNA from the blood cell samples. Notes on this clone: The clone's antigen remains unknown. Per-nucleotide qualities are absent, and no much larger clonotype sits a single base away.

Sequencing was done on a sample of PBMCs. This TCR derives from a woman aged 40 to 55 in good health and CMV-seropositive.

The nucleotides are TGTGCCTCCAACGGACAGGTGAACACTGAAGCTTTCTTT. Its translation reads: CASNGQVNTEAFF. This chain is built from TRBV30 and TRBJ1-1, with 7 central nucleotides matching TRBD1. Trimming removed 7 bases from V and 0 bases from J; the gene matches leave 5 bases unexplained. CDR1 and CDR2 were assigned from the germline V gene (reference sequence) as GTSNPN and SVGIG. Spanning cysteine to phenylalanine, the CDR3 consists of 13 amino acids. The read is trimmed to its CDR3 DNA, 39 bases read in frame from base 1.